The 30 T cell receptor beta chains presented below share a single source sample, sequenced in a study of blood T cell repertoires in COVID-19. Using immunoSEQ multiplex PCR, the repertoire was profiled, and TCRdb retains in-frame clones only, with some absent. The top ten hold 4.5% to 6.5% of the sample, which has about 310,000 clones, 89% seen once. Material: PBMCs or T cells enriched from blood (not recorded which). The receptors were gathered from a man aged 60 to 69 who had recovered from COVID-19.

The CDR3 here is CASSVIAGRTYEQYF. The CDR3, as DNA: TGTGCCAGCAGCGTAATAGCGGGAAGAACCTACGAGCAGTACTTC. This sequence joins TRBV5-6 and TRBJ2-7; 8 bases are shared with TRBD2. CDR3 length: 15 residues. From germline, CDR1 is SGHDT and CDR2 YYEEEE. Losses at the gene ends were 4 bases for V and 2 bases for J; bases not matched to a gene: 8. Together with reference TRBV5-6 and TRBJ2-7, the CDR3 gives the full variable domain: DAGVTQSPTHLIKTRGQQVTLRCSPKSGHDTVSWYQQALGQGPQFIFQYYEEEERQRGNFPDRFSGHQFPNYSSELNVNALLLGDSALYLCASSVIAGRTYEQYFGPGTRLTVT.

The chain couples TRBV19 to TRBJ1-5; 8 bases line up with TRBD1. The CDR3 spans 15 residues. J was trimmed by 2 bases and V by 6 bases; bases with no gene match: 6. Germline loops: CDR1 LNHDA, CDR2 SQIVND (reference sequence). The CDR3, as DNA: TGTGCCAGTAGCGGACAGGGCCGGGGCAATCAGCCCCAGCATTTT. It translates to CASSGQGRGNQPQHF.

The CDR3 DNA sequence: TGTGCCAGTAGTATAGCCCCCCTAGCGTTTGGCACAGATACGCAGTATTTT. Protein: CASSIAPLAFGTDTQYF. The J gene is TRBJ2-3, the V gene TRBV19; weak D call: TRBD2 (6 bases). Germline V gene data show CDR1 as LNHDA and CDR2 as SQIVND (reference sequence). Trimming removed 1 base from V and 1 base from J, with 15 bases in between. The CDR3 sequence is 17 residues long.

The chain is built from TRBV5-6 and TRBJ2-1; TRBD2 aligns across 13 bases. This CDR3 has 13 residues. CDR1 is SGHDT, CDR2 YYEEEE, per germline. J was trimmed by 13 bases and V by 4 bases; bases with no gene match: 5. The CDR3 DNA reads TGTGCCAGCAGCCTACTAGCGGGAGGGCCTCAGTTCTTC. This codes for CASSLLAGGPQFF.

On this clone: The sample carries other DNA sequences with the same CDR3. The J gene is TRBJ1-2, the V gene TRBV28, with 11 bases that match TRBD1. There are 12 residues in the CDR3. Losses at the gene ends were 6 bases for V and 8 bases for J; bases not matched to a gene: 2. Germline values: CDR1 MDHEN, CDR2 SYDVKM. As DNA, the CDR3 is TGTGCCAGCAGACGGACAGGGGGCGGCTACACCTTC. Its protein product is CASRRTGGGYTF.

The rearrangement uses TRBV29-1 and TRBJ2-3, with a weak D call TRBD1 (6 bases). The germline V and J ends were trimmed by 7 bases and 3 bases, with 14 bases remaining between them. Looked up from germline, CDR1 is SQVTM and CDR2 is ANQGSEA. This CDR3 has 13 residues. The CDR3 DNA reads as TGCAGCGGGAGAACAGGGTATACAGATACGCAGTATTTT. It yields the protein CSGRTGYTDTQYF.

The V gene is TRBV7-6, the J gene TRBJ2-5, with 8 nucleotides matching TRBD1. Germline loops: CDR1 SGHVS, CDR2 FNYEAQ. CDR3 size: 17 residues. V lost 5 bases, J lost 5 bases, and 16 bases stayed unmatched. This chain's CDR3 is CASSPREVGRGLETQYF. DNA of the CDR3: TGTGCCAGCAGCCCCAGAGAGGTCGGCAGGGGGCTTGAGACCCAGTACTTC.

The CDR3 spells CASSHRSTGTGYSNQPQHF. The CDR3 region has the DNA TGTGCCAGCAGCCATAGATCAACCGGGACAGGGTATAGCAATCAGCCCCAGCATTTT. The chain couples TRBV3-1 (or the pseudogene TRBV3-2) to TRBJ1-5; 9 bases line up with TRBD1. CDR1 is LGHDT and CDR2 is YNNKEL in the germline V gene (reference sequence). This CDR3 contains 19 residues. J gave up 0 bases and V 3 bases, and 12 bases lay outside the gene matches.

The V gene is TRBV24-1, the J gene TRBJ1-2, with D perhaps matching TRBD1 (6 bases). The CDR3 loop spans 17 amino acids. Trimming shortened V by 4 bases and J by 3 bases, and 20 bases separated the two germline ends. CDR1 and CDR2 (germline): KGHDR, SFDVKD. The CDR3 spells CATSDQYGDKPYYGYTF. CDR3 in DNA: TGTGCCACCAGTGACCAATACGGGGACAAGCCTTACTATGGCTACACCTTC.

The CDR3 sequence is CASSPELGQGFYEQYF. In DNA form, the CDR3 reads TGTGCCAGCTCACCGGAGCTGGGACAGGGTTTCTACGAGCAGTACTTC. J is TRBJ2-7 and V is TRBV18; 9 bases align to TRBD1. The V and J ends lost 3 bases and 3 bases, in that order; junction bases with no gene match: 9. From germline, CDR1 is KGHSH and CDR2 LQKENI. This CDR3 spans 16 amino acids.

V usage is TRBV27 and J usage is TRBJ2-7; weak D call: TRBD1 (6 bases). The V gene lost 3 bases and the J gene lost 6 bases, with 15 bases spanning the gap. Germline V gene data show CDR1 as MNHEY and CDR2 as SMNVEV (reference sequence). CDR3 length equals 14 residues. The DNA of the CDR3 is TGTGCCAGCAGTTTCGGGACACAGGGCTCCGAGCAGTACTTC. Translating gives CASSFGTQGSEQYF.

The chain has TRBV14 and TRBJ2-2, with D unclear. The CDR3 covers 17 residues. Germline lookup yields CDR1 SGHDN and CDR2 FVKESK. Trimming left V 5 bases short and J 4 bases short, with 20 bases between. For the CDR3, the DNA is TGTGCCAGCAGCGGGTCTATAAGAGAGCGCCTCACCGGGGAGCTGTTTTTT. As protein: CASSGSIRERLTGELFF.

This chain uses TRBV5-5 with TRBJ2-1, with D possibly TRBD2 on 7 matching bases. The germline CDR1 and CDR2 sequences are SGHKS and YYEKEE (reference sequence). The CDR3 totals 15 residues. Trimming pared 4 bases from V and 5 bases from J, leaving 16 bases between. This chain's CDR3 is CASSRGGGRDNEQFF. In DNA, the CDR3 is TGTGCCAGCAGCCGCGGGGGCGGGAGAGACAATGAGCAGTTCTTC. The full variable domain, its missing parts supplied by reference TRBV5-5 and TRBJ2-1, is DAGVTQSPTHLIKTRGQQVTLRCSPISGHKSVSWYQQVLGQGPQFIFQYYEKEERGRGNFPDRFSARQFPNYSSELNVNALLLGDSALYLCASSRGGGRDNEQFFGPGTRLTVL.

The chain joins TRBV5-1 to TRBJ1-4; TRBD1 agrees at 7 bases. Germline-derived CDR1 and CDR2 are SGHRS and YFSETQ. J lost 13 bases, V lost 4 bases, and 13 bases had no gene match. The CDR3 length is 14 residues. The CDR3 loop is CASSEGQLGERLFF. The CDR3 region has the DNA TGCGCCAGCAGCGAGGGACAGTTAGGAGAGAGACTGTTTTTT.

The chain couples TRBV7-2 to TRBJ2-2; 10 nucleotides match TRBD2. The trim removed 2 bases at V and 2 bases at J, leaving 5 bases unmatched. The CDR3 runs 17 residues. Germline CDR1 SGHTA, CDR2 FQGNSA. In DNA form, the CDR3 reads TGTGCCAGCAGCTTACTTTCACTAGCGGGAAACACCGGGGAGCTGTTTTTT. Translated: CASSLLSLAGNTGELFF.

The chain employs TRBV27 and TRBJ1-1; D is unclear. CDR3 size: 14 residues. In germline, CDR1 is MNHEY, CDR2 SMNVEV (reference sequence). Trimming removed 6 bases from V and 3 bases from J, with 14 bases in between. DNA for the CDR3: TGTGCCAGCAGGCCCCTCGATGGGCACACTGAAGCTTTCTTT. Amino acids: CASRPLDGHTEAFF.

This chain connects TRBV14 to TRBJ2-7; 9 bases are a match to TRBD1. The CDR3 totals 15 residues. CDR1 is SGHDN and CDR2 is FVKESK in the germline V gene. With V trimmed by 4 bases and J by 5 bases, 9 bases remained unmatched. The CDR3 loop is CASSPLGQGGHEQYF. The CDR3 DNA reads TGTGCCAGCAGCCCCCTGGGACAGGGTGGCCACGAGCAGTACTTC.

The chain carries TRBV18 and TRBJ2-6; no clear D. The CDR3 has 14 residues. CDR1 and CDR2 (germline): KGHSH, LQKENI. V was pared by 6 bases and J by 0 bases, with 6 bases between. The CDR3 DNA follows: TGTGCCAGCTCCGTCTCCTCTGGGGCCAACGTCCTGACTTTC. The encoded protein is CASSVSSGANVLTF.

The CDR3 loop reads CASSYSIRVFSGYTF. The CDR3 DNA follows: TGTGCCAGCAGTTACTCGATCAGGGTTTTTAGCGGCTACACCTTC. The rearrangement links TRBV6-5 to TRBJ1-2; the D gene is possibly TRBD1 (5 bases). The CDR3 sequence is 15 residues long. CDR1 MNHEY and CDR2 SVGAGI come from the germline V gene. Trimming cost V 0 bases and J 8 bases, with 16 bases left between them.

The DNA of the CDR3 is TGCGCCAGCAGCATCGGACAGGGGGGCTCTGAAGCTTTCTTT. This translates into CASSIGQGGSEAFF. This chain links TRBV5-1 with TRBJ1-1; 10 positions match TRBD1. CDR3 length: 14 amino acids. Trimming removed 4 bases from V and 6 bases from J; junction bases left unmatched: 6. Germline V gives CDR1 SGHRS, CDR2 YFSETQ.

The chain links TRBV27 to TRBJ2-7; 7 bases align to TRBD1. The germline gives CDR1 MNHEY, CDR2 SMNVEV (reference sequence). The CDR3 covers 13 residues. V shed 5 bases and J 6 bases; nucleotides not matched to a gene: 7. CDR3 nucleotides: TGTGCCAGCAGTCCCCGACAGGGTGGCGAGCAGTACTTC. This gives the protein CASSPRQGGEQYF.

The chain joins TRBV9 to TRBJ2-3; 8 bases are a match to TRBD2. The trim removed 1 base at V and 5 bases at J, leaving 6 bases unmatched. CDR3 length: 15 amino acids. Per the germline V gene, CDR1 is SGDLS and CDR2 is YYNGEE. In DNA, the CDR3 is TGTGCCAGCAGCGTATCGAGCGGGAGAGAAGATACGCAGTATTTT. It encodes CASSVSSGREDTQYF.

The genes are TRBV19 and TRBJ1-1; D unclear. V was shortened by 7 bases and J by 3 bases, with 18 bases between the two germline ends. The V gene's germline CDR1 is LNHDA and CDR2 SQIVND (reference sequence). The CDR3 runs to 15 residues. The CDR3 DNA is TGTGCCAGTAACCCGTCGTGGGGAGAGGACACTGAAGCTTTCTTT. Translation gives CASNPSWGEDTEAFF.

The chain combines TRBV27 with TRBJ1-2; D is ambiguous. Trimming removed 7 bases from V and 8 bases from J, with 20 bases in between. The CDR3 contains 14 residues. Germline V gene data show CDR1 as MNHEY and CDR2 as SMNVEV (reference sequence). The CDR3 is CASTPRTGMQGYTF. CDR3 sequence (DNA): TGTGCCAGCACCCCGCGGACGGGAATGCAGGGCTACACCTTC.

The chain combines TRBV6-1 with TRBJ1-4; TRBD1 agrees at 7 bases. With 4 bases clipped from V and 3 bases from J, the junction kept 11 bases outside the gene matches. The CDR3 contains 17 residues. From germline, CDR1 is MNHNS and CDR2 SASEGT. CDR3 DNA: TGTGCCAGCAGTGCCCACCAGGAGGGACAGCCTAATGAAAAACTGTTTTTT. Translating it yields CASSAHQEGQPNEKLFF.

J is TRBJ2-5 and V is TRBV7-2; perhaps TRBD1 as D (6 bases). Trimming took 1 base from V and 5 from J, leaving 8 bases between them. The CDR3 totals 13 residues. The germline CDR1 and CDR2 sequences are SGHTA and FQGNSA. CDR3 sequence: CASSLGTVETQYF. CDR3 coding DNA: TGTGCCAGCAGCTTAGGGACAGTTGAGACCCAGTACTTC. Full variable domain (rest looked up from reference TRBV7-2 and TRBJ2-5): GAGVSQSPSNKVTEKGKDVELRCDPISGHTALYWYRQSLGQGLEFLIYFQGNSAPDKSGLPSDRFSAERTGGSVSTLTIQRTQQEDSAVYLCASSLGTVETQYFGPGTRLLVL.

V is TRBV5-1 and J is TRBJ1-3; tentative D call: TRBD1 (5 bases). V was trimmed by 4 bases and J by 0 bases, leaving 20 bases between them. The CDR3 runs 18 residues. Germline V CDR1 and CDR2: SGHRS, YFSETQ. CDR3 sequence (DNA): TGCGCCAGCAGCCCCCTCCCCACGACAGCAAGCTCTGGAAACACCATATATTTT. Its protein product is CASSPLPTTASSGNTIYF.

The chain uses TRBV6-5 and TRBJ1-2, with unresolved D. The CDR3 is 13 amino acids. Germline CDR1 MNHEY, CDR2 SVGAGI. The V and J ends lost 5 bases and 7 bases respectively, with 14 bases between them. The CDR3 sequence is CASSTPPGLGYTF. CDR3 coding DNA: TGTGCCAGCAGTACCCCCCCGGGTCTTGGCTACACCTTC.

The chain carries TRBV5-1 and TRBJ1-2; 10 nucleotides match TRBD1. The ends lost 6 bases at V and 6 bases at J; junction bases unmatched: 5. The CDR3 runs to 13 residues. Germline V CDR1 and CDR2: SGHRS, YFSETQ. This CDR3 reads CASNPGTGDGYTF. CDR3 nucleotide sequence: TGCGCCAGCAACCCCGGGACAGGGGATGGCTACACCTTC.

The chain links TRBV7-3 to TRBJ2-7; TRBD2 matches 11 bases. Germline V lookup: CDR1 SGHTA, CDR2 FQGTGA. This CDR3 region has 15 residues. Trimming at V came to 5 bases and at J to 3 bases, leaving 6 bases not matched to a gene. For the CDR3, the DNA is TGTGCCAGCAGCCGGCAGACTAGCGGGGACTACGAGCAGTACTTC. Amino acid sequence: CASSRQTSGDYEQYF.